The clone carrying this TCR beta chain was detected many times. Its specificity is unknown. This record belongs to a study of Graves' ophthalmopathy and Graves' hyperthyroidism. Exclusion criteria comprised other autoimmune diseases, uncontrolled infections, pregnancy or lactation in patients. Clinicians made diagnoses from clinical symptoms, serum thyroxine, TRAb, thyroid ultrasound and orbital computed tomography. Amplification from RNA transcripts yielded the TCR beta CDR3 regions. First-round RT-PCR with HTBI primers preceded a second-round multiplex PCR. In TCRdb, the multiplex PCR reads were re-called with MiXCR into one record per CDR3 protein. Among roughly 400,000 distinct CDR3 sequences, about 16% were seen once, and the ten largest hold more than 1.5%. Points from the study as a whole: Blood contained most expanded thyroid clonotypes exceeding 0.001 frequency.

The sample consisted of peripheral blood. This receptor was obtained from a young woman with Graves' ophthalmopathy.

The CDR3 sequence: CASSLGGDQETQYF. As DNA, the CDR3 is TGTGCCAGCAGCTTAGGCGGGGACCAAGAGACCCAGTACTTC. The V and J genes are TRBV7-8 and TRBJ2-5; TRBD2 might be the D (6 bases). V lost 1 base and J lost 0, with 6 bases in between. Per germline, CDR1 SGHVS and CDR2 FQNEAQ. The CDR3 has 14 residues.